There are a few counts of the clone carrying this T cell receptor (beta chain). The antigen remains undetermined. The authors reverse transcribed all of the isolated RNA, so sequencing captured expressed TCRB transcripts. Naive, central memory and regulatory T cell samples came to a mean of around 3.5 million reads. The data were produced by immunoSEQ multiplex PCR, yet TCRdb's version contains in-frame clones alone and is incomplete. The sample contains approximately 250,000 clones, around 22% of which appear only once. The sample comes from a study of beta chain features in type 1 diabetes. Study outcomes and limitations: Cells that show high TCR expression could be over-represented by cDNA sequencing. The naive, central memory and Treg TCRB repertoires of patients appeared to be more similar to one another than those of healthy donors. TCRB CDR3 length was moderately but significantly reduced in all four CD4+ subsets of Type 1 diabetes patients. Shorter templates might be favored by PCR, and equally so in patients and in controls.

V shed 0 bases and J shed 4 bases, with 18 bases lying between them. Germline assignment: CDR1 LGHNA and CDR2 YNFKEQ. This CDR3 region has 17 residues. Sequenced material: naive CD4+ T cells from blood. The V and J genes are TRBV4-2 and TRBJ1-1; weak D call: TRBD1 (5 bases). This receptor was identified in a woman in her twenties or thirties with type 1 diabetes. CDR3 bases: TGTGCCAGCAGCCAAGATGGACCTCCGGGGGGACGCACTGAAGCTTTCTTT. Residues: CASSQDGPPGGRTEAFF.